Listed here is a single T cell receptor beta chain. The data were taken from a study of blood T cell repertoires in COVID-19. Study-level information: Italy, Spain and the United States were the sources of the convalescent and acute COVID-19 samples. T cells, B-cell-depleted T cells, or PBMCs provided the cDNA or gDNA that served as material.

Patients from Seattle were sampled longitudinally, starting during active infection. The length of the CDR3 is 13 residues. The V gene lost 5 bases and the J gene lost 14 bases, with 19 bases spanning the gap. Germline CDR1 and CDR2: SNHLY and FYNNEI. As processed by the authors: Counts of nucleated cells, estimated from reference gene primer amplification, were obtained. Repertoires were generated with immunoSEQ multiplex PCR, while TCRdb's copy carries only in-frame clones and drops some. The V and J calls and clone size come from that table; D and trimming were worked out from the DNA. This sample has about 170,000 clones, with about 86% found just once.

The receptor was isolated from a woman aged 60-70 years with COVID-19, enrolled during active disease. The chain uses TRBV2 and TRBJ2-1; a weak D match, TRBD2 (7 bases). The sample consisted of peripheral blood. The DNA for the CDR3 is TGTGCCAGCAGTCCAGGGGAGGGAGGACTAGAGTTCTTC. This gives the protein CASSPGEGGLEFF.